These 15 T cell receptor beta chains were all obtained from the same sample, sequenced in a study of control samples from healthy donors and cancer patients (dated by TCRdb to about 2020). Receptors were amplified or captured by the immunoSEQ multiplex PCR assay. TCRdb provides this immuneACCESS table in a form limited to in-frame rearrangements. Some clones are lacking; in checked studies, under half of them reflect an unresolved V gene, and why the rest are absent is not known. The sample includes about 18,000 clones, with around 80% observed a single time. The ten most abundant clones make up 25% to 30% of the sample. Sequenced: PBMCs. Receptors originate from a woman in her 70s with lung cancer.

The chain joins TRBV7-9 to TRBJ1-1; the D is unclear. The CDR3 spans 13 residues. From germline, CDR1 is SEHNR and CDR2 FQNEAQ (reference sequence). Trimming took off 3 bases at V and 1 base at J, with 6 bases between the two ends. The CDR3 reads CASSFQENTEAFF. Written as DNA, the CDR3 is TGTGCCAGCAGCTTCCAGGAGAACACTGAAGCTTTCTTT.

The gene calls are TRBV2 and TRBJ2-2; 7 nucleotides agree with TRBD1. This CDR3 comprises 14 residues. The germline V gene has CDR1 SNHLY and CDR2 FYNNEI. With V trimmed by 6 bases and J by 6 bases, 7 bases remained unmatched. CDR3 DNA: TGTGCCAGCAGGGGAGAAACAGGGGCCGGGGAGCTGTTTTTT. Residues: CASRGETGAGELFF.

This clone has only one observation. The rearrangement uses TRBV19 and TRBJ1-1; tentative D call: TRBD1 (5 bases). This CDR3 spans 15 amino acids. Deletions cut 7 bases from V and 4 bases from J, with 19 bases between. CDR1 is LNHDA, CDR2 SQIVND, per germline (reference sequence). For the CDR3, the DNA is TGTGCCAGTAAGTTCCGGGACTCGGGGAGCACTGAAGCTTTCTTT. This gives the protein CASKFRDSGSTEAFF.

This chain's CDR3 is CASSLESDDEQFF. In nucleotides, the CDR3 is TGCGCCAGCAGCTTGGAGTCCGACGATGAGCAGTTCTTC. The rearrangement joins TRBV5-1 to TRBJ2-1, with no clear D. Germline lookup yields CDR1 SGHRS and CDR2 YFSETQ. Between the trimmed V and J ends, which lost 0 bases and 8 bases, there was a span of 9 bases. The CDR3 is 13 amino acids.

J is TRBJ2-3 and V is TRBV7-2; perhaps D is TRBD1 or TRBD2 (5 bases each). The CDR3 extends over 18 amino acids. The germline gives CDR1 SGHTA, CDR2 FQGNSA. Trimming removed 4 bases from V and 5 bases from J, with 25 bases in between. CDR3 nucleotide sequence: TGTGCCAGCAGCTCTCAGCCGGCGGCGGCCGGGGCCCGAGATACGCAGTATTTT. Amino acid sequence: CASSSQPAAAGARDTQYF.

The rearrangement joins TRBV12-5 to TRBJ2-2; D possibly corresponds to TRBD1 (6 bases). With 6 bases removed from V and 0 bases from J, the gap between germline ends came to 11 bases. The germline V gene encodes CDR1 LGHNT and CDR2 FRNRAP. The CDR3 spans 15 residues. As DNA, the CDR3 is TGTGCTAGTGGCTCCGGGACACCGAACACCGGGGAGCTGTTTTTT. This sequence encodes CASGSGTPNTGELFF.

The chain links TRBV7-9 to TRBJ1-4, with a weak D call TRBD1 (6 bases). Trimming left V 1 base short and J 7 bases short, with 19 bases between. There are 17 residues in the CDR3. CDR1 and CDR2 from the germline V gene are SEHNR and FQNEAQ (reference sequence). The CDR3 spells CASSLGQGRGGPEKLFF. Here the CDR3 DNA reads TGTGCCAGCAGCTTAGGGCAGGGGCGCGGGGGACCTGAAAAACTGTTTTTT.

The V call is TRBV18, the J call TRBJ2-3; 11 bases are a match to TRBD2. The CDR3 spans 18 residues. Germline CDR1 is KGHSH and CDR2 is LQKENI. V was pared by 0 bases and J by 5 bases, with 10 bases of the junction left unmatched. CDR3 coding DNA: TGTGCCAGCTCACCACCGGGAACTAGCGGGAGTGGTATAGATACGCAGTATTTT. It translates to CASSPPGTSGSGIDTQYF. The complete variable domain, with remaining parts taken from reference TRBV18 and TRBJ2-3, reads NAGVMQNPRHLVRRRGQEARLRCSPMKGHSHVYWYRQLPEEGLKFMVYLQKENIIDESGMPKERFSAEFPKEGPSILRIQQVVRGDSAAYFCASSPPGTSGSGIDTQYFGPGTRLTVL.

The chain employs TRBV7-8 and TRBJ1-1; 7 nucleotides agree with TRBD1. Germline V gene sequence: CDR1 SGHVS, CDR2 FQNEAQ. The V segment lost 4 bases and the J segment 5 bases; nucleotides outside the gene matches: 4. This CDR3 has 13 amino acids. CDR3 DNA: TGTGCCAGCAGCTGGACAGGCCGGACTGAAGCTTTCTTT. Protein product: CASSWTGRTEAFF.

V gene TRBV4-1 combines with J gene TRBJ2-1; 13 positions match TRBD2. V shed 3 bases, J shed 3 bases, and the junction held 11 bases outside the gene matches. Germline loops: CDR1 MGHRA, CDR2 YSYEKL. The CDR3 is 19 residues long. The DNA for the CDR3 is TGCGCCAGCAGCCACCATACTAGCGGGAGGGCCCGGATCTACAATGAGCAGTTCTTC. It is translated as CASSHHTSGRARIYNEQFF.

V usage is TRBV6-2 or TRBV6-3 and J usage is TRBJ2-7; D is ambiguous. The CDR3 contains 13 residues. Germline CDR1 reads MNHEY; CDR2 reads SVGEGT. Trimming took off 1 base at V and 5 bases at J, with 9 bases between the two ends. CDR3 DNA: TGTGCCAGCAGTTACTACCAAGTCAACGAGCAGTACTTC. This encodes CASSYYQVNEQYF.

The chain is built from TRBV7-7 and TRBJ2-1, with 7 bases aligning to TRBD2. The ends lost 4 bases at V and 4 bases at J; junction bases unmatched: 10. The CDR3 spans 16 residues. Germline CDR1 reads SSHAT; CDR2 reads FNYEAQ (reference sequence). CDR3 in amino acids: CASSSKLAPQYNEQFF. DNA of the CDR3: TGTGCCAGCAGCTCAAAACTAGCGCCACAGTACAATGAGCAGTTCTTC.

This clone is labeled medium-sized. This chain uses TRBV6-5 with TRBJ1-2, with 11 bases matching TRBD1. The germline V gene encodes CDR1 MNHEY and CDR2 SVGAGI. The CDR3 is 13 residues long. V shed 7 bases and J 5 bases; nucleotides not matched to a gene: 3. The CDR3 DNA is TGTGCCAGCACCGGACAGGGGGCATATGGCTACACCTTC. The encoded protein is CASTGQGAYGYTF.

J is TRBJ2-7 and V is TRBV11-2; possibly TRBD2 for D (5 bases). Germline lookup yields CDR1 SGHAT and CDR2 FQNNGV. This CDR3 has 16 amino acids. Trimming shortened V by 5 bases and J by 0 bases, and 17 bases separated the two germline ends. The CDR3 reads CASSLTLSVSSYEQYF. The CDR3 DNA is TGTGCCAGCAGCCTCACCCTTAGCGTTAGCTCCTACGAGCAGTACTTC.

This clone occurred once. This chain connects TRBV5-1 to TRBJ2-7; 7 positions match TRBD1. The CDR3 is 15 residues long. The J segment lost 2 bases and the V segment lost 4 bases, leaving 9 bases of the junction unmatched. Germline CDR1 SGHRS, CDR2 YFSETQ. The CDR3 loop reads CASSQHTQGPYEQYF. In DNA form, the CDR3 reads TGCGCCAGCAGCCAGCATACACAGGGGCCCTACGAGCAGTACTTC.